This TCR beta chain emerged from a study of molecular identifiers for immune sequencing clone quantification. Looking at the study overall: In replicates, the authors split RNA from around 20,000 or 100,000 naive CD8 cells five ways and sequenced four. Study conclusions and caveats: Naive cells had under 1% of molecules in clones above 20 RNA copies, effectors over 98%.

This clonotype came up many times. Its antigen is currently unknown. The junction had 6 bases not matched to a gene; V was cut back by 7 bases and J by 6 bases. This CDR3 region has 14 residues. The germline gives CDR1 LNHDA, CDR2 SQIVND (reference sequence). In preparing bulk TCR libraries, previously described methods and listed TCR primers were used. Via MiXCR, TCRdb re-called the PCR reads, giving one row per CDR3 protein. The sample carries 250,000 to 350,000 distinct CDR3 sequences, 20% to 25% recorded once. The origin of this receptor is a human donor in good health. Some libraries in this study had Jurkat cell RNA spiked in. The chain joins TRBV19 to TRBJ2-3, with 11 bases fitting TRBD2. Specimen: naive CD8+ T cells from blood, with Jurkat cell RNA spiked in. Subset meaning: FACS-sorted CD8+CD4-CCR7+CD45RA+ naive T cells. The CDR3 nucleotides are TGTGCCAGTACCCCCGGGACTAGCGGTGATACGCAGTATTTT. The encoded protein is CASTPGTSGDTQYF.